The clone carrying this T cell receptor beta chain showed up just a few times. The antigen remains undetermined. 5'RACE template switching generated TCR cDNA, adding a universal primer site and UMIs. Each CDR3 protein gets one entry after TCRdb re-called the 5' RACE reads with MiXCR. The table has around 500,000 distinct CDR3 sequences, 21% seen once; the top ten hold about a sixth. These data belong to a study of T cells after yellow fever vaccination. Looking at the study overall: SMART-Seq v4 Ultra Low Input served to prepare low-cell-number fractions.

The study, taken as a whole, reports: The booster saw the reappearance of most primary-vaccination clones (about 95% CD4, 70% to 90% CD8).

This sample comprised PBMCs, obtained approximately 22 days after the first yellow fever vaccination. The receptor comes from a man aged 18 to 35 who received the YFV17D yellow fever vaccine.

The CDR3 here is CAIMLVVRGWEQYV. The CDR3 coding sequence is TGTGCCATCATGCTCGTGGTGCGGGGCTGGGAGCAGTACGTC. The gene calls are TRBV2 and TRBJ2-7; a possible D gene is TRBD2 (6 bases). Germline CDR1 SNHLY, CDR2 FYNNEI. The CDR3 totals 14 residues. V was cut by 10 bases and J by 7 bases, with 23 bases left in between.